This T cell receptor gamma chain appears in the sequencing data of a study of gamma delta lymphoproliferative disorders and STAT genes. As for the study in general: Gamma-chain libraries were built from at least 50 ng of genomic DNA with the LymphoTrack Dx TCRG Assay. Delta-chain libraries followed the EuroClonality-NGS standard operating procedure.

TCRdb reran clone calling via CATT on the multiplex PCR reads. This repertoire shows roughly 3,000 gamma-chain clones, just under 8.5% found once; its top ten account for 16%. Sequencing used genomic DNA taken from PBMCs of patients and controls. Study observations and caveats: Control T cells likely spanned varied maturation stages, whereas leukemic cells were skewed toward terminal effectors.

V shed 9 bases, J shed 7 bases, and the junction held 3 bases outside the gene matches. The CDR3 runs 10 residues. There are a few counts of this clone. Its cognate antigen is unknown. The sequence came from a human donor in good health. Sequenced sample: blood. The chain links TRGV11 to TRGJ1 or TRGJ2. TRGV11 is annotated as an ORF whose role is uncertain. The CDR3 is CACWLYKKLF. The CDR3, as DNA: TGTGCCTGCTGGCTGTATAAGAAACTCTTT.